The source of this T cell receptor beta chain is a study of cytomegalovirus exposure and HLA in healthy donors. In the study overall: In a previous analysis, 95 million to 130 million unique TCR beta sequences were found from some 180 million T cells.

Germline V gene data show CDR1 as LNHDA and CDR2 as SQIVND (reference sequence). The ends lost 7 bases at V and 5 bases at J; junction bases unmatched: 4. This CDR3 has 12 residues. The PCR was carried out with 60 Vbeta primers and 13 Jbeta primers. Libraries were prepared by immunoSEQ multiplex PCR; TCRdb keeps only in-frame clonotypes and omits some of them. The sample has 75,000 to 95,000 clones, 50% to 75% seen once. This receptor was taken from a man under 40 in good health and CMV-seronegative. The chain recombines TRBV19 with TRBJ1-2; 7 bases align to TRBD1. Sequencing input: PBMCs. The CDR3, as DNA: TGTGCCAGTAAGGACAGGACTTATGGCTACACCTTC. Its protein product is CASKDRTYGYTF.